This T cell receptor beta chain derives from a study of shared T cell receptors in the human thymus. Generated by immunoSEQ multiplex PCR, the TCRdb table keeps only in-frame clones and is missing some. The table includes roughly 560,000 clones, about 80% detected once. Per the germline V gene, CDR1 is SNHLY and CDR2 is FYNNEI. With 4 bases removed from V and 0 bases from J, the gap between germline ends came to 17 bases. The CDR3 runs to 17 residues. These data also featured in a second study, about human thymus T cells. That report notes: The people who donated were healthy Finnish babies having corrective surgery for congenital heart defects. Thymic material originated from resections removed in the course of corrective heart surgery. Usage of V and J genes appeared biased in thymic and blood repertoires. Unrelated individuals reportedly shared highly overlapping thymic TCR repertoires.

Specimen: thymocytes. The source is a boy under two years old with a congenital heart defect. J is TRBJ2-3 and V is TRBV2; D may be TRBD2 (5 bases). DNA of the CDR3: TGTGCCAGCAGTGGAGGGCAGATTAACCCTAGCACAGATACGCAGTATTTT. Residues: CASSGGQINPSTDTQYF.